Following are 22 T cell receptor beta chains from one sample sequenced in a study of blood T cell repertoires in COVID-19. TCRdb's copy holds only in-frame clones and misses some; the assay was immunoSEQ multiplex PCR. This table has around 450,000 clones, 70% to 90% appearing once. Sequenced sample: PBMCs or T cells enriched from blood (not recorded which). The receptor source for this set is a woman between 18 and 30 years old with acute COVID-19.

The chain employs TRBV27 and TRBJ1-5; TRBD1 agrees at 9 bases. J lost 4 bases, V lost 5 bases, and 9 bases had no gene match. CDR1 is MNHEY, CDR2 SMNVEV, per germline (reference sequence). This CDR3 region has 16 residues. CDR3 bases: TGTGCCAGCAGTGCAGCGGGGACAGGGTGGAATCAGCCCCAGCATTTT. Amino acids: CASSAAGTGWNQPQHF.

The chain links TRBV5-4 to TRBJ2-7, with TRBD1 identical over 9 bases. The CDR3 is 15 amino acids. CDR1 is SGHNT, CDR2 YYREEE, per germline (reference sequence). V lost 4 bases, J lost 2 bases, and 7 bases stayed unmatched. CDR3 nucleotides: TGTGCCAGCAGCGCGCCCGGGACAGGGACCTACGAGCAGTACTTC. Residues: CASSAPGTGTYEQYF.

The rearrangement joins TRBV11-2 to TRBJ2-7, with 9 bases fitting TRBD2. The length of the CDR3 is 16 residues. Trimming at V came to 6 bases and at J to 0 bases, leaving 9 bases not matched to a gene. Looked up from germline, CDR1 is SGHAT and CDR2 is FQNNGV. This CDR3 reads CASRQRLAASSYEQYF. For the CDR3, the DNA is TGTGCCAGCAGGCAACGACTAGCGGCCAGCTCCTACGAGCAGTACTTC.

In DNA, the CDR3 is TGTGCCAGCAGCTTAAGCGGGAGTGGAAATGAGCAGTTCTTC. Protein: CASSLSGSGNEQFF. The rearrangement joins TRBV7-8 to TRBJ2-1, with TRBD2 matching over 8 bases. With 2 bases clipped from V and 7 bases from J, the junction kept 4 bases outside the gene matches. The CDR3 spans 14 residues. Germline V gene sequence: CDR1 SGHVS, CDR2 FQNEAQ.

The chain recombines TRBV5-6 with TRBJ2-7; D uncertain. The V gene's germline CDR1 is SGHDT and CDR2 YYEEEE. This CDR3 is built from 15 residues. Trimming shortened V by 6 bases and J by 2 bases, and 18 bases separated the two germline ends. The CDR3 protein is CASTPSTLDTYEQYF. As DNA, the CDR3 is TGTGCCAGCACCCCGTCGACCTTAGACACCTACGAGCAGTACTTC.

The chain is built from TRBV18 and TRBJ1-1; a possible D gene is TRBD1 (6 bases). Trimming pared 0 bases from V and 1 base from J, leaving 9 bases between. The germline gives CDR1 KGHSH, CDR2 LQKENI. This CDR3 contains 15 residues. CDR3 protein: CASSPPGRGNTEAFF. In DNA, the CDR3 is TGTGCCAGCTCACCACCGGGCAGGGGGAACACTGAAGCTTTCTTT.

CDR3 sequence: CASSDKFGGYGYTF. For the CDR3, the DNA is TGTGCCAGTAGTGACAAATTCGGGGGTTATGGCTACACCTTC. V is TRBV19 and J is TRBJ1-2, with D possibly TRBD1 on 5 matching bases. Trimming removed 5 bases at V and 5 bases at J, with 15 bases between. This CDR3 is built from 14 residues. CDR1 is LNHDA and CDR2 is SQIVND in the germline V gene (reference sequence).

The CDR3 is CATTGRANEKLFF. CDR3 sequence (DNA): TGTGCCACTACAGGGAGGGCTAATGAAAAACTGTTTTTT. V gene TRBV6-5 combines with J gene TRBJ1-4; D is perhaps TRBD1 (6 bases). Per the germline V gene, CDR1 is MNHEY and CDR2 is SVGAGI. V lost 10 bases and J lost 3, with 12 bases in between. This CDR3 contains 13 residues.

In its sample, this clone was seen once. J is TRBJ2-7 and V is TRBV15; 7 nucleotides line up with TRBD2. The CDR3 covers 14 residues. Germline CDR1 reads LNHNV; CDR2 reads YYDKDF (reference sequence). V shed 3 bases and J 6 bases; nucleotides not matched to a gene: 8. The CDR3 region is CATSSDRGGVEQYF. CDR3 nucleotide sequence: TGTGCCACCAGCAGTGACCGTGGGGGGGTCGAGCAGTACTTC.

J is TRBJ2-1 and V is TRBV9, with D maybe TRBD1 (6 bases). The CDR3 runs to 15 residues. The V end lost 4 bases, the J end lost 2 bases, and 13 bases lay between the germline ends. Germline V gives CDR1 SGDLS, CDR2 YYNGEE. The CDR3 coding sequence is TGTGCCAGCAGCACCCGGGACACCACCTACAATGAGCAGTTCTTC. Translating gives CASSTRDTTYNEQFF.

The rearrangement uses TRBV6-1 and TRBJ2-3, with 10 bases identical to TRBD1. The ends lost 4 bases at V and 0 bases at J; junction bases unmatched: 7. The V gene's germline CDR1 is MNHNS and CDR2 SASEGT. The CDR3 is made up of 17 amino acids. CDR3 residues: CASSVFDRGRSTDTQYF. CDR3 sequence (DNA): TGTGCCAGCAGTGTTTTCGACAGGGGGCGTAGCACAGATACGCAGTATTTT.

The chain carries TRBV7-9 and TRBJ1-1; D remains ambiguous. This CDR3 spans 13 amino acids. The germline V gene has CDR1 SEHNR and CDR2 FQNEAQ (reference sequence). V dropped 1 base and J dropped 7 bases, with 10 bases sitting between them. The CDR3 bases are TGTGCCAGCAGCTTAGTATATGAGAGTGAAGCTTTCTTT. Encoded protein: CASSLVYESEAFF.

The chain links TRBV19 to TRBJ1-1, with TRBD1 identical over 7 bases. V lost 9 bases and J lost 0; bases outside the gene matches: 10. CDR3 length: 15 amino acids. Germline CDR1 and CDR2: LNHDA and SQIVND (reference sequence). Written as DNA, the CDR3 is TGTGCCAGCCTCGACAGGGCACCTTTGAACACTGAAGCTTTCTTT. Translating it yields CASLDRAPLNTEAFF.

The CDR3 nucleotides read TGCGCCAGCAGCCTCGGCGTACTGGGGGCGGCAACCTACGAGCAGTACTTC. Encoded protein: CASSLGVLGAATYEQYF. The V gene is TRBV4-1, the J gene TRBJ2-7; tentative D call: TRBD1 (6 bases). This CDR3 has 17 residues. Germline CDR1 reads MGHRA; CDR2 reads YSYEKL. With 4 bases removed from V and 2 bases from J, the gap between germline ends came to 21 bases.

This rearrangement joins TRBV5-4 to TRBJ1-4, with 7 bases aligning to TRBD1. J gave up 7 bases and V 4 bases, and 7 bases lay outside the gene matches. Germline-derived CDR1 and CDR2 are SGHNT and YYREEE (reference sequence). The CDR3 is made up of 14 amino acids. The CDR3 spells CASSTHPGGEKLFF. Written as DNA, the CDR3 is TGTGCCAGCAGCACCCATCCAGGGGGTGAAAAACTGTTTTTT.

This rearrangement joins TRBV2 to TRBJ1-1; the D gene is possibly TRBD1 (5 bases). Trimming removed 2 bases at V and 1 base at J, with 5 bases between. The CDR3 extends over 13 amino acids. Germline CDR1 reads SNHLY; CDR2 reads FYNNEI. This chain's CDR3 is CASSERGNTEAFF. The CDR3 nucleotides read TGTGCCAGCAGTGAAAGGGGGAACACTGAAGCTTTCTTT.

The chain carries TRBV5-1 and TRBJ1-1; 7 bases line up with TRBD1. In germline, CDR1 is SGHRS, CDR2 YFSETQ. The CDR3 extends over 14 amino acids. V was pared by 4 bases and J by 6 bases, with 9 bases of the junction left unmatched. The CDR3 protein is CASSQTGAEAEAFF. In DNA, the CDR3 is TGCGCCAGCAGCCAAACAGGGGCCGAGGCTGAAGCTTTCTTT.

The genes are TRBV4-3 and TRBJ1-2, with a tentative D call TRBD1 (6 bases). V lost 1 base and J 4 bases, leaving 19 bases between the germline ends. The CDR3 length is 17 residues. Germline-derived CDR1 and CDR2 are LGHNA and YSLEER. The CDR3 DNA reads TGCGCCAGCAGCCAAGCTGATCGGCAGGGGTGGTTCTATGGCTACACCTTC. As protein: CASSQADRQGWFYGYTF.

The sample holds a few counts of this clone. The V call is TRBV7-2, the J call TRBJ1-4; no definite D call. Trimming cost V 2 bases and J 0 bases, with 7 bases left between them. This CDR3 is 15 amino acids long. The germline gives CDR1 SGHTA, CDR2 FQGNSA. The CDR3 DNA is TGTGCCAGCAGCTTAAACCTAGCAACTAATGAAAAACTGTTTTTT. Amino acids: CASSLNLATNEKLFF.

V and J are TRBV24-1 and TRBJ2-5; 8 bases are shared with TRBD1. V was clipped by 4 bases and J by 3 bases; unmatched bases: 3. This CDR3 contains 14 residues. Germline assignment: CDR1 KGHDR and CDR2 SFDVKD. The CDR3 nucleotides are TGTGCCACCAGTGACCACAGGGGGGAAGAGACCCAGTACTTC. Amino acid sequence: CATSDHRGEETQYF.

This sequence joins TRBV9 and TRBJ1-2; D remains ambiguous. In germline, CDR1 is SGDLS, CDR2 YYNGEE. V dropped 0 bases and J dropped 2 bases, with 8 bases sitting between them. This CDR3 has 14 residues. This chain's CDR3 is CASSVEQMNYGYTF. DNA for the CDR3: TGTGCCAGCAGCGTAGAACAGATGAACTATGGCTACACCTTC. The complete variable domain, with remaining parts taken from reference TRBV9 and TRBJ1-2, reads DSGVTQTPKHLITATGQRVTLRCSPRSGDLSVYWYQQSLDQGLQFLIQYYNGEERAKGNILERFSAQQFPDLHSELNLSSLELGDSALYFCASSVEQMNYGYTFGSGTRLTVV.

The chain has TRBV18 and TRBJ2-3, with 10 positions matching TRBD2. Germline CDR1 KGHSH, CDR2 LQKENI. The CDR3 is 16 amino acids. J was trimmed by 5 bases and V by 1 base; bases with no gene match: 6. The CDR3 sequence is CASSPQVAGGRDTQYF. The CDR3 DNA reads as TGTGCCAGCTCACCACAGGTAGCGGGGGGCCGAGATACGCAGTATTTT.